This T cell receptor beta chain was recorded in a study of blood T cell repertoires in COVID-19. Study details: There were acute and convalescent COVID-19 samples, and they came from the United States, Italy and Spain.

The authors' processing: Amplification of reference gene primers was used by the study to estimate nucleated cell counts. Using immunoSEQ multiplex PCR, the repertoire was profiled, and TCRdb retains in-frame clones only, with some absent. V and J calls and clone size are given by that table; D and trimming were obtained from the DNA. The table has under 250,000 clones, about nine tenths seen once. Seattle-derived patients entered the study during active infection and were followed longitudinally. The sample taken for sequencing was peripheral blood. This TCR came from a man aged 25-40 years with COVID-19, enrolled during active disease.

The CDR3: CSVARNYGYTF. For the CDR3, the DNA is TGCAGCGTTGCTAGAAACTATGGCTACACCTTC. This chain uses TRBV29-1 with TRBJ1-2; no definite D call. V lost 4 bases and J lost 2, with 5 bases in between. The CDR3 covers 11 residues. CDR1 is SQVTM and CDR2 is ANQGSEA in the germline V gene.